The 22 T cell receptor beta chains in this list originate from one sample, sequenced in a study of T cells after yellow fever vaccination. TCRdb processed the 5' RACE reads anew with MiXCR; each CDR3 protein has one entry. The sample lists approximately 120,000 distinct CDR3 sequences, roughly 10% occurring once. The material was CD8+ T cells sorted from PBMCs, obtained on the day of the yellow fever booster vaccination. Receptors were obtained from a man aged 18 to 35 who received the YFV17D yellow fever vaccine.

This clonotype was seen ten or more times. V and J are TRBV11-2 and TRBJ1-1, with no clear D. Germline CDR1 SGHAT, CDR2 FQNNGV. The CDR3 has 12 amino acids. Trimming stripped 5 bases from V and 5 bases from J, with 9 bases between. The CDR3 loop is CASSPDRTEAFF. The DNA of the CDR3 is TGTGCCAGCAGCCCCGACCGAACTGAAGCTTTCTTT. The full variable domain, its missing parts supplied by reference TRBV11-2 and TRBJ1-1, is EAGVAQSPRYKIIEKRQSVAFWCNPISGHATLYWYQQILGQGPKLLIQFQNNGVVDDSQLPKDRFSAERLKGVDSTLKIQPAKLEDSAVYLCASSPDRTEAFFGQGTRLTVV.

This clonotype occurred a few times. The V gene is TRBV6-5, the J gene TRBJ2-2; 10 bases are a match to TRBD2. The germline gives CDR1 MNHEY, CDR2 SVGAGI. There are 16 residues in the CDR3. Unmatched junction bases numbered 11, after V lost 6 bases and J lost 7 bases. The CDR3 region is CASRFLAGEPGGELFF. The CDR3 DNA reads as TGTGCCAGCAGGTTCCTAGCGGGGGAACCTGGCGGGGAGCTGTTTTTT.

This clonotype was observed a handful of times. CDR3 protein: CSVDAGYGYTF. Written as DNA, the CDR3 is TGCAGCGTTGATGCGGGCTATGGCTACACCTTC. The chain has TRBV29-1 and TRBJ1-2; D uncertain. V lost 3 bases, J lost 4 bases, and 6 bases lay in between. The CDR3 loop spans 11 amino acids. The germline V gene encodes CDR1 SQVTM and CDR2 ANQGSEA.

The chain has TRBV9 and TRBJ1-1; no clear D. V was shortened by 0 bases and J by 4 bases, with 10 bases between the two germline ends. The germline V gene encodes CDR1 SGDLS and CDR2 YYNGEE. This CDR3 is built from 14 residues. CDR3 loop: CASSVDPDVTEAFF. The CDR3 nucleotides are TGTGCCAGCAGCGTAGACCCGGACGTCACTGAAGCTTTCTTT.

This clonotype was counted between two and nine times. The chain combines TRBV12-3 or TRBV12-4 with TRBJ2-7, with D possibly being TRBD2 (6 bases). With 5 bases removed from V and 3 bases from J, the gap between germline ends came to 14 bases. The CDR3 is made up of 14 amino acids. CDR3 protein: CASSLGRGNYEQYV. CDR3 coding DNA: TGTGCCAGCAGTCTAGGACGGGGGAACTACGAGCAGTACGTC.

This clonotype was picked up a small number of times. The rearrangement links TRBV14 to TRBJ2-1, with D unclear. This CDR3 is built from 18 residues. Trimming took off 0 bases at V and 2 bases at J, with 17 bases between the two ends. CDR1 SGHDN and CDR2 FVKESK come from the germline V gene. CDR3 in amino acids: CASSQDRAPYRAYNEQFF. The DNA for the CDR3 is TGTGCCAGCAGCCAAGACCGGGCCCCTTATCGGGCCTACAATGAGCAGTTCTTC.

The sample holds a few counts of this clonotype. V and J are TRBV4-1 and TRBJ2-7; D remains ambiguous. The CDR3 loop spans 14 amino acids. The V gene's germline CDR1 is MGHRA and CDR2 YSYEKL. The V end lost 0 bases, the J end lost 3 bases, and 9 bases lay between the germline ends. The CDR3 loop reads CASSQEASSYEQYF. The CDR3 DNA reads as TGCGCCAGCAGCCAAGAGGCGTCTAGCTACGAGCAGTACTTC.

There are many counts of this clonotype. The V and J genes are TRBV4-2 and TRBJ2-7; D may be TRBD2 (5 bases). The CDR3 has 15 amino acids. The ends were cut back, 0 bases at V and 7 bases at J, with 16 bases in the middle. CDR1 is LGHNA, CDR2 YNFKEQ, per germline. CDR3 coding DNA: TGTGCCAGCAGCCAAGAAGGTCAGCTCCGGGGAGAGCAGTACTTC. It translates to CASSQEGQLRGEQYF.

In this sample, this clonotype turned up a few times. The CDR3 DNA is TGTGCCAGCAGCTTAGTGATGGGCTTGAACACTGAAGCTTTCTTT. This translates into CASSLVMGLNTEAFF. The rearrangement links TRBV7-2 to TRBJ1-1; D gene unclear. V lost 1 base to trimming and J lost 0 bases, with 9 bases between them. Germline V gene lookup returns CDR1 SGHTA and CDR2 FQGNSA. The CDR3 runs 15 residues.

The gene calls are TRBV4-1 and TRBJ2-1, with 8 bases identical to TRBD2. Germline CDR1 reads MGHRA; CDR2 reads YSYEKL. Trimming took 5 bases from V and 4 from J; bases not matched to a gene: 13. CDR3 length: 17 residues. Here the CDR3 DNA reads TGCGCCAGCAGCACTCGGACGGGGGGGGAGATTTACAATGAGCAGTTCTTC. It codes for CASSTRTGGEIYNEQFF.

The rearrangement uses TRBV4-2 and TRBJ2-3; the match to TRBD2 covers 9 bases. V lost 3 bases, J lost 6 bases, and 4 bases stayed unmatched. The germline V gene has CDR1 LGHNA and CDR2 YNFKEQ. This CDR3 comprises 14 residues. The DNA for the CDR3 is TGTGCCAGCAGCCACCCCGGGACTAGCGATACGCAGTATTTT. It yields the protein CASSHPGTSDTQYF.

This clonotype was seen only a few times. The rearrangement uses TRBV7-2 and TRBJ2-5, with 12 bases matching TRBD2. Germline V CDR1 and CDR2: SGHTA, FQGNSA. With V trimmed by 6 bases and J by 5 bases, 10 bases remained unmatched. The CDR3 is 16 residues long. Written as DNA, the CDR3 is TGTGCCAGCAGTCCCGGACTAGCGGGGTGGGGGGAGACCCAGTACTTC. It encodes CASSPGLAGWGETQYF.

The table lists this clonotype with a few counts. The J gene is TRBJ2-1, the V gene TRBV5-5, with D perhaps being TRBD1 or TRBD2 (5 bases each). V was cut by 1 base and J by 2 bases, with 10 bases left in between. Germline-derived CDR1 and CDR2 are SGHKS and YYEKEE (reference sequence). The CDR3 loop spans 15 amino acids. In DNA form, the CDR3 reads TGTGCCAGCAGCTTGAACCCGGGGCCCTACAATGAGCAGTTCTTC. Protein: CASSLNPGPYNEQFF.

The CDR3 loop is CASSVDAQRDTRSGANVLTF. The CDR3 nucleotides read TGTGCCAGCAGCGTAGACGCCCAACGGGACACTCGCTCTGGGGCCAACGTCCTGACTTTC. J is TRBJ2-6 and V is TRBV9, with D maybe TRBD1 (6 bases). Germline loops: CDR1 SGDLS, CDR2 YYNGEE. Trimming removed 0 bases at V and 0 bases at J, with 19 bases between. This CDR3 is built from 20 residues.

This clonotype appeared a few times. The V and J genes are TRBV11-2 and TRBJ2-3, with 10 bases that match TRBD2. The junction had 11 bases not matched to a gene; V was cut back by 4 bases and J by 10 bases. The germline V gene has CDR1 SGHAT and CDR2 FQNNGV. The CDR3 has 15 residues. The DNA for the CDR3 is TGTGCCAGCAGCTATCCCCTAGCGGGGGAGAATCCGCAGTATTTT. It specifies CASSYPLAGENPQYF.

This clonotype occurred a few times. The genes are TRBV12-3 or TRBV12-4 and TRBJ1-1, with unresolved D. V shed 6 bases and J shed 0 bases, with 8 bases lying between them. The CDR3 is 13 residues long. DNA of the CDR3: TGTGCCAGCAGGCCCATCCTGAACACTGAAGCTTTCTTT. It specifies CASRPILNTEAFF.

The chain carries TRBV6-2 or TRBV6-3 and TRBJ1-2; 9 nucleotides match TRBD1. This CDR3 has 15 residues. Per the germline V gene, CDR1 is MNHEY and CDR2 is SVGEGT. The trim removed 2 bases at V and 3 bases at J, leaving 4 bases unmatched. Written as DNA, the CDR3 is TGTGCCAGCAGTTACCCGACAGGGGGTCACTATGGCTACACCTTC. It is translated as CASSYPTGGHYGYTF.

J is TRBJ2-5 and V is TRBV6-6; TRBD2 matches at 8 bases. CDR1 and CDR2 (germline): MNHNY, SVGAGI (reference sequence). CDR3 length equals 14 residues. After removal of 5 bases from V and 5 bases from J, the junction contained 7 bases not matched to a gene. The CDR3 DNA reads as TGTGCCAGCAGTGAGGGACTAGAGGTGGAGACCCAGTACTTC. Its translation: CASSEGLEVETQYF.

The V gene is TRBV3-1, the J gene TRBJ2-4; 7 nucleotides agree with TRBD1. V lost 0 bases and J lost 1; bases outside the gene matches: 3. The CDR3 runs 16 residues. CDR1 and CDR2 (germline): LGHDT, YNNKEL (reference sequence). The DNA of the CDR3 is TGTGCCAGCAGCCAAGACTCACAGGGGGCCAAAAACATTCAGTACTTC. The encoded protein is CASSQDSQGAKNIQYF.

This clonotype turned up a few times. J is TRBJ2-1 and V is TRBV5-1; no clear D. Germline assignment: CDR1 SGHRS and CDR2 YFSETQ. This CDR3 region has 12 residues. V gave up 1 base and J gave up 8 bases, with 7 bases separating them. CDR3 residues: CASSLPGYEQFF. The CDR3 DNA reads TGCGCCAGCAGCTTGCCAGGATATGAGCAGTTCTTC.

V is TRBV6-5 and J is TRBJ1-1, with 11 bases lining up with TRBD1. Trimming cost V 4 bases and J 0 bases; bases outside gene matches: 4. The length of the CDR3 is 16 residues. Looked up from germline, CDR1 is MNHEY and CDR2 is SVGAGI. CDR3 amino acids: CASSWDRGDMNTEAFF. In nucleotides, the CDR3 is TGTGCCAGCAGTTGGGACAGGGGGGATATGAACACTGAAGCTTTCTTT.

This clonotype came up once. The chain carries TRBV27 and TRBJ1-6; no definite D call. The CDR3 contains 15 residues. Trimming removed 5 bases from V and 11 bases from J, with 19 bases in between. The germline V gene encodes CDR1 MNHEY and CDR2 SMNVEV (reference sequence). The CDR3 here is CASSRRESLIAPLHF. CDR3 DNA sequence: TGTGCCAGCAGTCGGAGGGAGTCGTTAATAGCACCCCTCCACTTT.